The present entry profiles one T cell receptor (beta chain) with its context. The antigen is unknown. These data belong to a study of cytomegalovirus exposure and HLA in healthy donors. Study-level findings and limits: Being productive about 87% or about 30% of the time was typical of most TCR beta V segments in an earlier analysis.

Primers for the PCR totalled 60 Vbeta and 13 Jbeta. TCRdb's table, derived via immunoSEQ multiplex PCR, lists solely in-frame clones and lacks some. This sample carries 250,000 or so clones, 70% to 90% of them seen once, and the ten largest clones take 1% to 1.5%. Trimming stripped 4 bases from V and 3 bases from J, with 11 bases between. This CDR3 region has 14 residues. The germline V gene encodes CDR1 SGHDT and CDR2 YYEEEE. This TCR was sampled from a human donor in good health. The source material was PBMCs. The chain couples TRBV5-6 to TRBJ2-1, with D perhaps TRBD2 (6 bases). CDR3 amino acids: CASSRGLFYNEQFF. DNA for the CDR3: TGTGCCAGCAGCAGGGGACTTTTCTACAATGAGCAGTTCTTC. The variable domain in full, completed from reference TRBV5-6 and TRBJ2-1, reads DAGVTQSPTHLIKTRGQQVTLRCSPKSGHDTVSWYQQALGQGPQFIFQYYEEEERQRGNFPDRFSGHQFPNYSSELNVNALLLGDSALYLCASSRGLFYNEQFFGPGTRLTVL.